There are a few counts of the clone carrying this T cell receptor (beta chain). Its antigen remains unknown. In TCRdb, the RACE reads were re-called with MiXCR into one record per CDR3 protein. The data show about 93,000 distinct CDR3 sequences, approximately 9.7% seen once. Time point denoted: healthy volunteer bleed at 2 weeks. From whole blood left unfractionated, total RNA was extracted. The data originate from a study of human T cells and chemical hapten exposure. Overall study findings and caveats: TCRs at high frequency, those above 1 in 1000, did not change with DPC sensitization.

This TCR was sampled from a female donor in good health. Some clones in this sample may be carry-over from other donors' samples. What was sequenced was whole blood.

DNA for the CDR3: TGCAGTGCTAGTCTGGGGGAAGGGACTGAAGCTTTCTTT. It yields the protein CSASLGEGTEAFF. The chain recombines TRBV20-1 with TRBJ1-1; perhaps TRBD1 as D (5 bases). CDR1 and CDR2 (germline): DFQATT, SNEGSKA (reference sequence). V shed 3 bases and J shed 5 bases, with 13 bases lying between them. The CDR3 is made up of 13 amino acids.